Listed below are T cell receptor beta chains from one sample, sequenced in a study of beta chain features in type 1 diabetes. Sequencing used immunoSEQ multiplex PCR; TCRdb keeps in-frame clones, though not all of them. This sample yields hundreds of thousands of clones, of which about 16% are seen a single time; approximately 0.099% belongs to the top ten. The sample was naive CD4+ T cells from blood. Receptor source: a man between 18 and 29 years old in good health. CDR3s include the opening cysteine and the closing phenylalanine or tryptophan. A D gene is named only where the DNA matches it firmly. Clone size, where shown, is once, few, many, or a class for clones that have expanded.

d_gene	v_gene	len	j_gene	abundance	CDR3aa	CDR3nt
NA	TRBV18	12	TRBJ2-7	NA	CASSHVSYEQYF	TGTGCCAGCTCACACGTCTCCTACGAGCAGTACTTC
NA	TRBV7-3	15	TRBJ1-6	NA	CASSPRRGFNSPLHF	TGTGCCAGCAGCCCGCGTCGTGGTTTTAATTCACCCCTCCACTTT
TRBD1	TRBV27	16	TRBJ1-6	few	CASSLRLGQGSSPLHF	TGTGCCAGCAGTTTAAGGCTGGGACAGGGTTCTTCACCCCTCCACTTT
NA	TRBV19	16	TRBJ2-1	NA	CASSTPGALGRNEQFF	TGTGCCAGTAGTACCCCCGGGGCCCTCGGACGCAATGAGCAGTTCTTC
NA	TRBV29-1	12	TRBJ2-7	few	CSVDDSSYEQYF	TGCAGCGTTGATGACAGCTCCTACGAGCAGTACTTC
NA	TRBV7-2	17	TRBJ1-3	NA	CASSLAVRQSSGNTIYF	TGTGCCAGCAGCTTAGCGGTCAGGCAGAGCTCTGGAAACACCATATATTTT
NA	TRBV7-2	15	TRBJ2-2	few	CASSPGGGAPGELFF	TGTGCCAGCAGCCCTGGCGGCGGGGCGCCCGGGGAGCTGTTTTTT
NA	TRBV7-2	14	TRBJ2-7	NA	CASSFGRSRGEQYF	TGTGCCAGCAGCTTCGGCAGGAGTAGGGGCGAGCAGTACTTC
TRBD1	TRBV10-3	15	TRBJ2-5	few	CAISGLTGTKGTQYF	TGTGCCATCAGTGGGTTGACAGGGACCAAAGGGACCCAGTACTTC
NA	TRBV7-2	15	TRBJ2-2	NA	CASSLVGRNTGELFF	TGTGCCAGCAGCTTAGTCGGGCGTAACACCGGGGAGCTGTTTTTT
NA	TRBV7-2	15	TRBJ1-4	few	CASSSQGGSNEKLFF	TGTGCCAGCAGCTCCCAGGGTGGGTCTAATGAAAAACTGTTTTTT
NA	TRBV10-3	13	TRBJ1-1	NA	CAISARDDTEAFF	TGTGCCATCAGTGCCAGGGATGACACTGAAGCTTTCTTT
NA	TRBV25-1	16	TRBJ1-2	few	CASSEGGSKGQYGYTF	TGTGCCAGCAGTGAAGGTGGTTCAAAGGGGCAGTATGGCTACACCTTC
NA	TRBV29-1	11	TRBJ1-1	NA	CSIGKGTEAFF	TGCAGTATAGGGAAGGGGACTGAAGCTTTCTTT
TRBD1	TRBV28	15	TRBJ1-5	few	CASRGTGDPRPTQHF	TGTGCCAGCAGAGGGACAGGGGATCCTCGTCCAACCCAGCATTTT
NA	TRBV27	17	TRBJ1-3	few	CASSPTTRTFSGNTIYF	TGTGCCAGCAGTCCAACAACCCGGACTTTCTCTGGAAACACCATATATTTT
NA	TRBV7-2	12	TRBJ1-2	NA	CASSLVRGGYTF	TGTGCCAGCAGCTTAGTAAGGGGTGGCTACACCTTC
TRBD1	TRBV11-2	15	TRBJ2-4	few	CASSSYRGTKNIQYF	TGTGCCAGCAGCTCCTACAGGGGCACCAAAAACATTCAGTACTTC
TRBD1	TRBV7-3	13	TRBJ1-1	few	CASSGDRNTEAFF	TGTGCCAGCAGCGGGGACAGGAACACTGAAGCTTTCTTT
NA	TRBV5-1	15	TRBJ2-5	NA	CASSRPDRQQETQYF	TGCGCCAGCAGCCGACCTGACAGGCAGCAAGAGACCCAGTACTTC
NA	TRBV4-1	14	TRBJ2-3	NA	CASSQGRGTDTQYF	TGCGCCAGCAGCCAAGGGAGGGGGACAGATACGCAGTATTTT
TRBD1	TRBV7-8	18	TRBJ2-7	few	CASSSLTGGHSRSYEQYF	TGTGCCAGCAGCTCGCTGACAGGGGGCCATAGCAGGTCCTACGAGCAGTACTTC
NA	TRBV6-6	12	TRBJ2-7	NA	CASSYVGYEQYF	TGTGCCAGCAGTTACGTCGGCTACGAGCAGTACTTC
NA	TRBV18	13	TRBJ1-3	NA	CASSPVSGNTIYF	TGTGCCAGCTCACCAGTCTCTGGAAACACCATATATTTT